This T cell receptor (beta chain) was captured in a study of T cells after yellow fever vaccination. General observations from the study: Highly abundant clonotypes carried over from the bulk population could end up in FACS-sorted repertoires as contaminants. Post-booster reappearance was seen for most primary-vaccination clones (about 95% CD4, around 91% CD8).

Germline loops: CDR1 SGHRS, CDR2 YFSETQ. The V and J ends lost 1 base and 5 bases respectively, with 15 bases between them. The CDR3 sequence is 15 residues long. This clonotype occurred a few times. The antigen is undetermined. TCRdb reprocessed the 5' RACE reads with MiXCR, giving one entry per CDR3 protein. The table has a few hundred thousand distinct CDR3 sequences, roughly 8.3% seen once; the top ten hold around 17%. This TCR derives from a man younger than 35 who received the YFV17D yellow fever vaccine. The chain is built from TRBV5-1 and TRBJ1-2, with D tentatively TRBD1 (5 bases). The sample here was PBMCs, taken more than 40 days after the first yellow fever vaccination. The CDR3: CASSLQDVGGYGYTF. CDR3 nucleotide sequence: TGCGCCAGCAGCTTGCAGGACGTCGGGGGATATGGCTACACCTTC.